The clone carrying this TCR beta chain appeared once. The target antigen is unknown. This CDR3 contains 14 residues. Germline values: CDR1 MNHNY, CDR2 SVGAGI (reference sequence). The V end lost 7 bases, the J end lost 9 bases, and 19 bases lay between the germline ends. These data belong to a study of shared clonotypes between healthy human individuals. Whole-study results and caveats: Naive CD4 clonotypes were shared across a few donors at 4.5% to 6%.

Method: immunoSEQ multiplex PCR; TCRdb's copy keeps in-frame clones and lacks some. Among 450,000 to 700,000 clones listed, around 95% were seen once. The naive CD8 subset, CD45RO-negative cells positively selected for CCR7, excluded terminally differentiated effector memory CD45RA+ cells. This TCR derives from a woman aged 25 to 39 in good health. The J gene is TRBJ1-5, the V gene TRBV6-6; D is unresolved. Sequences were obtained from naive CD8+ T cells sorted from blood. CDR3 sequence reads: CASTLTLAGRPQHF. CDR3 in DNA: TGTGCCAGCACACTAACTTTAGCGGGTCGGCCCCAGCATTTT.